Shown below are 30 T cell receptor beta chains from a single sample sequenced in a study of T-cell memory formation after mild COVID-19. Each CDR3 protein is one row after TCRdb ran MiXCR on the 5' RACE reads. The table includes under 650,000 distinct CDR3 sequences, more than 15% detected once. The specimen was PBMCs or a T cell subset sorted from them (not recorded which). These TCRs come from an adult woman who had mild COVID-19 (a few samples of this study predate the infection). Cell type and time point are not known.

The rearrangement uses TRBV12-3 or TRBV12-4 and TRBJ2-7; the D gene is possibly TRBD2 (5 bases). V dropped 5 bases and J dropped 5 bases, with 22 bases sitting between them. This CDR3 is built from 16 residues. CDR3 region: CASSPPFLTGFHEQYF. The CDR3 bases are TGTGCCAGCAGTCCGCCCTTTCTAACGGGGTTCCACGAGCAGTACTTC.

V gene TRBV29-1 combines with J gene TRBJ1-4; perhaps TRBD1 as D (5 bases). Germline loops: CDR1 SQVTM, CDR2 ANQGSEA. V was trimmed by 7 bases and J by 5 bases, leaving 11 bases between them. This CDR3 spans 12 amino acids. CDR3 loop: CSADEGNEKLFF. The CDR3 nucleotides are TGCAGCGCTGACGAGGGGAATGAAAAACTGTTTTTT.

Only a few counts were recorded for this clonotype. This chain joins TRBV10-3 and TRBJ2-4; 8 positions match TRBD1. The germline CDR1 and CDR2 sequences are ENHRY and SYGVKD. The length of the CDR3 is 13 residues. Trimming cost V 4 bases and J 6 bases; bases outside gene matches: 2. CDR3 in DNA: TGTGCCATCAGTGCCGACAGGGGAAACATTCAGTACTTC. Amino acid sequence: CAISADRGNIQYF.

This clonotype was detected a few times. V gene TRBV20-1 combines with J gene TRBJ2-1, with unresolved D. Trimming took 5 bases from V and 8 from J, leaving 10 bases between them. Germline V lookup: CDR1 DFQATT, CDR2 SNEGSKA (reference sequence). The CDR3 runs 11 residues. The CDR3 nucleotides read TGCAGTGCTTTGGTTGGCTATGAGCAGTTCTTC. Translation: CSALVGYEQFF.

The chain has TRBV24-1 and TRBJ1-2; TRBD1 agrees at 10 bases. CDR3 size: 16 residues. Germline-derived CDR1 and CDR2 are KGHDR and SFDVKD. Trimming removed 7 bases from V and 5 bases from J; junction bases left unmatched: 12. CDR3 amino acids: CATSSNTGQGVYGYTF. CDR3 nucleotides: TGTGCCACCAGCTCCAACACTGGACAGGGGGTGTATGGCTACACCTTC.

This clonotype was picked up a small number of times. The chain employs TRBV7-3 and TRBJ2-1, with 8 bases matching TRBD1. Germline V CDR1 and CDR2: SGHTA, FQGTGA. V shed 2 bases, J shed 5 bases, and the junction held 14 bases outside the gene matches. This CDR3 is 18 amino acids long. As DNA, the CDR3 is TGTGCCAGCAGCTTATCCCTACCTCCGGGACAGGCCGACAATGAGCAGTTCTTC. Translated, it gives CASSLSLPPGQADNEQFF.

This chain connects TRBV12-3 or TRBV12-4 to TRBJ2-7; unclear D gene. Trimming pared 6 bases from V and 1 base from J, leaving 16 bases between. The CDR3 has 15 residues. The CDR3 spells CASSPQASWSYEQYF. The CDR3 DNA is TGTGCCAGCAGCCCCCAGGCTTCATGGTCCTACGAGCAGTACTTC.

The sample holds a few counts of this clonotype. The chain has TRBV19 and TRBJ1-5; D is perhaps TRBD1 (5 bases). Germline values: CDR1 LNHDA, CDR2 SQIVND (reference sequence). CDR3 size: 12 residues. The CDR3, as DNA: TGTGCTACTAGGGGAACTGGGCAGCCCCAGCATTTT. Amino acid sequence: CATRGTGQPQHF.

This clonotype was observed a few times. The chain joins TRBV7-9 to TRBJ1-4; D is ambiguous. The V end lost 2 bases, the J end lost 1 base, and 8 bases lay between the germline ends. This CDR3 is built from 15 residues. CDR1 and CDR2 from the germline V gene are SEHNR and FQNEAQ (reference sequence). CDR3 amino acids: CASSLRVETNEKLFF. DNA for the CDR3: TGTGCCAGCAGCTTAAGAGTAGAAACTAATGAAAAACTGTTTTTT.

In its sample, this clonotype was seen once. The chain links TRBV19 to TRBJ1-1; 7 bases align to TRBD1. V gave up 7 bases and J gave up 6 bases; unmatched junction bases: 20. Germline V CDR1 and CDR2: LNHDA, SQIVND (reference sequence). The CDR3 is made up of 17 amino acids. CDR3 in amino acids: CASNPQGRSRTGAEAFF. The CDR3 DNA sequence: TGTGCCAGTAATCCGCAAGGCAGATCCCGAACAGGGGCTGAAGCTTTCTTT.

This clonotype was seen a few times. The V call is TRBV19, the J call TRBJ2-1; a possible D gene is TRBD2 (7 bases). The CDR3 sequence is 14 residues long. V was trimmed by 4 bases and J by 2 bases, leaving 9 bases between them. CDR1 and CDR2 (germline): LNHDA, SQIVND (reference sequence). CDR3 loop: CASSTGGPYNEQFF. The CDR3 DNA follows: TGTGCCAGTAGTACCGGGGGGCCCTACAATGAGCAGTTCTTC.

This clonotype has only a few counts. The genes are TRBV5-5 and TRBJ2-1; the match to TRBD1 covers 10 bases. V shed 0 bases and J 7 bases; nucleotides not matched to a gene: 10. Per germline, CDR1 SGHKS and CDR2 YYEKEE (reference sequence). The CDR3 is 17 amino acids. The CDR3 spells CASSLVWDRGAGNEQFF. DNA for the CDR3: TGTGCCAGCAGCTTGGTGTGGGACAGGGGCGCAGGAAATGAGCAGTTCTTC.

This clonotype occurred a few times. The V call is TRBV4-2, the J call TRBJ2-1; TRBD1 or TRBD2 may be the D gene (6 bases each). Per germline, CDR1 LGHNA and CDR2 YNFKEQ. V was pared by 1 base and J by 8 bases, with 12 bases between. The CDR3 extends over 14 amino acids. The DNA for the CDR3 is TGTGCCAGCAGCCAAGCAGGGGAGGTGGATGAGCAGTTCTTC. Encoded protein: CASSQAGEVDEQFF.

The chain's CDR3 is CSARAQLAGVSNEQFF. Here the CDR3 DNA reads TGCAGTGCTAGAGCACAACTAGCGGGAGTTTCGAATGAGCAGTTCTTC. This chain connects TRBV20-1 to TRBJ2-1; 11 bases match TRBD2. After removal of 1 base from V and 7 bases from J, the junction contained 9 bases not matched to a gene. The CDR3 is 16 amino acids. Per the germline V gene, CDR1 is DFQATT and CDR2 is SNEGSKA (reference sequence).

The CDR3 DNA sequence: TGTGCCAGTAGTATAGCCAGGGAGACCCAGTACTTC. This sequence encodes CASSIARETQYF. The rearrangement uses TRBV19 and TRBJ2-5; D is undetermined. Germline V lookup: CDR1 LNHDA, CDR2 SQIVND (reference sequence). CDR3 size: 12 residues. V shed 1 base and J shed 5 bases, with 5 bases lying between them.

CDR3 protein: CASSLEGAVSNQPQHF. Here the CDR3 DNA reads TGTGCCAGCAGTTTAGAGGGGGCCGTTAGCAATCAGCCCCAGCATTTT. The gene calls are TRBV12-3 or TRBV12-4 and TRBJ1-5; TRBD1 agrees at 7 bases. Germline trimming cut 1 base from V and 0 bases from J; bases unmatched to any gene: 3. The CDR3 totals 16 residues.

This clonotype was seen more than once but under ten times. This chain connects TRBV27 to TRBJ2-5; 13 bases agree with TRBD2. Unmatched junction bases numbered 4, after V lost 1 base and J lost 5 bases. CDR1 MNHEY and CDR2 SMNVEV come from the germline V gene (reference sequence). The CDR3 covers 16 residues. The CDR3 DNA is TGTGCCAGCAGTTTATTCGGGGGACTAGCGGGGGAGACCCAGTACTTC. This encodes CASSLFGGLAGETQYF.

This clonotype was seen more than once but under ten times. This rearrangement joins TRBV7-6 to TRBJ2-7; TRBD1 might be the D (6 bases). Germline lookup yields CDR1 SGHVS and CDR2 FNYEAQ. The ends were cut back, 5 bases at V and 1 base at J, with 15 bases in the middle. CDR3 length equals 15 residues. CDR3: CASSRPTGQSYEQYF. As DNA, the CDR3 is TGTGCCAGCAGCCGGCCCACGGGACAATCCTACGAGCAGTACTTC.

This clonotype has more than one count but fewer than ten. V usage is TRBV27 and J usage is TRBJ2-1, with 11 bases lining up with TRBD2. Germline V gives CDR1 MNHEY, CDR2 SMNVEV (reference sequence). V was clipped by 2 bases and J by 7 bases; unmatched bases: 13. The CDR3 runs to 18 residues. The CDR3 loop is CASSLRRTSGSIGNEQFF. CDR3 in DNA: TGTGCCAGCAGTTTACGGCGAACTAGCGGGAGTATCGGGAATGAGCAGTTCTTC.

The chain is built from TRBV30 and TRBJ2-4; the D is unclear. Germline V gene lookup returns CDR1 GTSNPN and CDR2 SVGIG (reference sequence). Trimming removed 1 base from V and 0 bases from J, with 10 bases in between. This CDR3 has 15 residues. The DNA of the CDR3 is TGTGCCTGGAGTGGAAACTTGGTAGCCAAAAACATTCAGTACTTC. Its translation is CAWSGNLVAKNIQYF.

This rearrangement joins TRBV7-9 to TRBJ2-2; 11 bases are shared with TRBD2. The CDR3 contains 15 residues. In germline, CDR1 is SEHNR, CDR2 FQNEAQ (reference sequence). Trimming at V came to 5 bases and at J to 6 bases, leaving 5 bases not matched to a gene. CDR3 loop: CASSALAGVAGELFF. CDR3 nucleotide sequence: TGTGCCAGCAGCGCACTAGCGGGAGTCGCCGGGGAGCTGTTTTTT.

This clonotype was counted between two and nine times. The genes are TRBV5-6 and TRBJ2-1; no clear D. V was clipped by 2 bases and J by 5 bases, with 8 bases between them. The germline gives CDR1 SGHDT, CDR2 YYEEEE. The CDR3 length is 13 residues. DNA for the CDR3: TGTGCCAGCAGCTTAGGGTCGAACAATGAGCAGTTCTTC. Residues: CASSLGSNNEQFF.

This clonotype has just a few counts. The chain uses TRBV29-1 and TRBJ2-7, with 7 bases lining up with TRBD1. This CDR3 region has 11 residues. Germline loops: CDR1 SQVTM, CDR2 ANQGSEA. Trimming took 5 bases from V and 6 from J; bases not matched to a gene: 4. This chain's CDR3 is CSVSTGPEQYF. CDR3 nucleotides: TGCAGCGTTTCGACAGGGCCCGAGCAGTACTTC.

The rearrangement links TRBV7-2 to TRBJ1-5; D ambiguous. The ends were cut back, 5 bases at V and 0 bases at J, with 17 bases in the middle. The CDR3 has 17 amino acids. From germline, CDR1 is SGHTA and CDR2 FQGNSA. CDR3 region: CASSLYPTGDSNQPQHF. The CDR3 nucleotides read TGTGCCAGCAGCCTATATCCAACCGGGGATAGCAATCAGCCCCAGCATTTT. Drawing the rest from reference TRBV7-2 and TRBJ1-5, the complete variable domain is GAGVSQSPSNKVTEKGKDVELRCDPISGHTALYWYRQSLGQGLEFLIYFQGNSAPDKSGLPSDRFSAERTGGSVSTLTIQRTQQEDSAVYLCASSLYPTGDSNQPQHFGDGTRLSIL.

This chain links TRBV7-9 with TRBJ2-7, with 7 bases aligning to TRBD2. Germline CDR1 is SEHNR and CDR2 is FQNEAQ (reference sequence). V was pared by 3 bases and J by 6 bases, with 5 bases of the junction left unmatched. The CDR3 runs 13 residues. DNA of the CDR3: TGTGCCAGCAGCTTGGGAGGGCCCAGCGAGCAGTACTTC. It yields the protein CASSLGGPSEQYF.

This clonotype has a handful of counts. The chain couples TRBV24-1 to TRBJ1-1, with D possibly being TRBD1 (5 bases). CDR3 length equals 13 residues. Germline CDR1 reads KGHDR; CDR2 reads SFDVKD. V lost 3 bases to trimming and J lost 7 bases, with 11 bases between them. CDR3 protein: CATSDGATDEAFF. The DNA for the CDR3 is TGTGCCACCAGTGATGGGGCGACAGATGAAGCTTTCTTT.

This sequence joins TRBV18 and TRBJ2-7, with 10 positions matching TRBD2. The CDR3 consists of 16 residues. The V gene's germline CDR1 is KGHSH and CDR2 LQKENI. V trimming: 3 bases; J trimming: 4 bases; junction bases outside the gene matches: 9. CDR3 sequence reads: CASSPLSSGSSYEQYF. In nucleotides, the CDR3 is TGTGCCAGCTCACCCCTTTCTAGCGGGAGTTCTTACGAGCAGTACTTC.

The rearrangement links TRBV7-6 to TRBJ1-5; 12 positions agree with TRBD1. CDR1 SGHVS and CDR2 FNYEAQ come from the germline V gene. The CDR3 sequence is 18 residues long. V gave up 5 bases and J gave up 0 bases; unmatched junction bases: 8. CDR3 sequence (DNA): TGTGCCAGCAGCCCTGGGACAGGGGGCCCTAATAGCAATCAGCCCCAGCATTTT. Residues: CASSPGTGGPNSNQPQHF. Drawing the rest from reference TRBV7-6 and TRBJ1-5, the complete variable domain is GAGVSQSPRYKVTKRGQDVALRCDPISGHVSLYWYRQALGQGPEFLTYFNYEAQQDKSGLPNDRFSAERPEGSISTLTIQRTEQRDSAMYRCASSPGTGGPNSNQPQHFGDGTRLSIL.

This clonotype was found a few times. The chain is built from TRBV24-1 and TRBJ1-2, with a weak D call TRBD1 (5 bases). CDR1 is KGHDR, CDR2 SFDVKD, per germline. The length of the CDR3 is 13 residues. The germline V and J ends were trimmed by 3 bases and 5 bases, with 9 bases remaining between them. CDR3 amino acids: CATSDPGTYGYTF. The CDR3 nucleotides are TGTGCCACCAGTGATCCCGGGACGTATGGCTACACCTTC.

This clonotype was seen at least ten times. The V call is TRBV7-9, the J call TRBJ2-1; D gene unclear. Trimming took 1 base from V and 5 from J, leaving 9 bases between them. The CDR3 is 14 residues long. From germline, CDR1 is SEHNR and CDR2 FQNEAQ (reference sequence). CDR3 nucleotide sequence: TGTGCCAGCAGCTTAGTAGGGAACAACAATGAGCAGTTCTTC. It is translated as CASSLVGNNNEQFF.